What follows is one TCR beta chain and its context. This entry is derived from a study of shared clonotypes between healthy human individuals. Study as a whole: Each donor contributed plates that comprised three CD4 naive, three CD4 memory, two CD8 naive and one CD8 memory.

Germline-derived CDR1 and CDR2 are SGHTA and FQGNSA. This CDR3 spans 16 amino acids. The J segment lost 8 bases and the V segment lost 4 bases, leaving 14 bases of the junction unmatched. Measured with immunoSEQ multiplex PCR; TCRdb has only the in-frame clones, and not every one. The sample shows under 2.5 million clones, roughly 92% of them seen only once. This clonotype originated in a man aged 18 to 29 in good health. Some clones in this sample may be carry-over from other donors' samples. Sequenced input: naive CD4+ T cells from PBMCs. The subset denotes: CD45RA+ positively selected. The rearrangement uses TRBV7-2 and TRBJ2-1, with TRBD1 matching over 7 bases. Here the CDR3 reads CASSYTRDSGSDEQFF. In DNA, the CDR3 is TGTGCCAGCAGCTATACCAGGGACAGCGGAAGCGATGAGCAGTTCTTC. Full variable domain (rest looked up from reference TRBV7-2 and TRBJ2-1): GAGVSQSPSNKVTEKGKDVELRCDPISGHTALYWYRQSLGQGLEFLIYFQGNSAPDKSGLPSDRFSAERTGGSVSTLTIQRTQQEDSAVYLCASSYTRDSGSDEQFFGPGTRLTVL.